This entry is about one T cell receptor beta chain. What it binds is unknown. This entry comes from a study of beta chain features in type 1 diabetes. The entirety of the isolated RNA underwent reverse transcription, so expressed TCRB transcripts were sequenced. Data came from immunoSEQ multiplex PCR; TCRdb stores just in-frame clones and leaves some out. The sample yields approximately 170,000 clones, about 7.8% seen once. V gave up 4 bases and J gave up 9 bases; unmatched junction bases: 8. Germline V gene lookup returns CDR1 MDHEN and CDR2 SYDVKM. This CDR3 contains 13 residues. Heparinised blood was drawn once per donor, averaging roughly 0.11 L. Study-wide findings and caveats: Across all four CD4+ subsets, people with type 1 diabetes showed modestly shorter TCRB CDR3s.

The source of this sequence is a woman aged 40 to 50 with type 1 diabetes. This chain connects TRBV28 to TRBJ2-7; 8 nucleotides match TRBD2. Sequencing input: central memory CD4+ T cells from blood. CDR3 sequence (DNA): TGTGCCAGCAGTTCGTTAGCGGGATTCACGCAGTACTTC. It codes for CASSSLAGFTQYF.